This paragraph covers one T cell receptor (beta chain) sequence. The sample holds other DNA sequences that translate to the same CDR3. Under the authors' procedure: Scientists estimated how many nucleated cells there were by amplifying reference gene primers. The repertoire was sequenced with immunoSEQ multiplex PCR; TCRdb's copy has only in-frame clones and lacks some. V, J and clone size reflect that table, while D and trimming were determined from the DNA. This sample yields more than 50,000 clones, of which 75% to 90% are seen a single time; 10% to 15% belongs to the top ten. This sample stems from a study of blood T cell repertoires in COVID-19. Study-level information: From the United States, Italy and Spain came samples of acute and convalescent COVID-19. PBMCs, B-cell-depleted T cells, or T cells were the source of the cDNA or gDNA that made up the material.

The CDR3 loop spans 12 amino acids. Germline assignment: CDR1 LGHDT and CDR2 YNNKEL (reference sequence). The germline V and J ends were trimmed by 3 bases and 6 bases, with 6 bases remaining between them. The TCR comes from a human donor in a cohort sampled during active COVID-19. V is TRBV3-1 (or the pseudogene TRBV3-2) and J is TRBJ1-5, with D unclear. Material for sequencing was peripheral blood. As DNA, the CDR3 is TGTGCCAGCAGCCAGGCGGGTCAGCCCCAGCATTTT. It yields the protein CASSQAGQPQHF.